The rows below give T cell receptor beta chains drawn from one sample of a study of cytomegalovirus exposure and HLA in healthy donors. The assay was immunoSEQ multiplex PCR, and TCRdb's table has in-frame clones only and misses some. The sample comprises about 210,000 clones, around four fifths of which are singletons, and approximately 0.49% rests with the top ten. The sample comprised PBMCs. The source of these receptors is a boy younger than 18 in good health and CMV-seronegative. Each CDR3 is given with its conserved first and last residue. Each record gives: D gene, clone size, J gene, V gene, CDR3 protein, CDR3 DNA. A D gene is named only where the DNA matches it firmly. Only some rows state a clone size, as once, few, many or a class for expanded clones.

d_call: NA
clone_size: few
j_call: TRBJ1-4
v_call: TRBV7-9
cdr3_aa: CASSLNGGTNEKLFF
cdr3_nt: TGTGCCAGCAGCTTAAACGGAGGTACTAATGAAAAACTGTTTTTT

d_call: NA
clone_size: NA
j_call: TRBJ2-5
v_call: TRBV4-1
cdr3_aa: CASSQGPGQLQETQYF
cdr3_nt: TGCGCCAGCAGCCAAGGTCCCGGACAGCTCCAAGAGACCCAGTACTTC

d_call: TRBD1
clone_size: NA
j_call: TRBJ2-7
v_call: TRBV27
cdr3_aa: CASSHGTDYEQYF
cdr3_nt: TGTGCCAGCAGTCACGGGACAGATTACGAGCAGTACTTC

d_call: TRBD1
clone_size: NA
j_call: TRBJ2-2
v_call: TRBV11-1
cdr3_aa: CASSLVGQGNFGELFF
cdr3_nt: TGTGCCAGCAGCTTGGTGGGACAGGGGAATTTCGGGGAGCTGTTTTTT

d_call: NA
clone_size: NA
j_call: TRBJ1-3
v_call: TRBV28
cdr3_aa: CASRGANSGNTIYF
cdr3_nt: TGTGCCAGCAGAGGGGCCAACTCTGGAAACACCATATATTTT

d_call: TRBD2
clone_size: few
j_call: TRBJ2-5
v_call: TRBV5-4
cdr3_aa: CASSGTSGAVEQYF
cdr3_nt: TGTGCCAGCAGTGGGACTAGCGGGGCTGTAGAGCAGTACTTC

d_call: NA
clone_size: NA
j_call: TRBJ1-4
v_call: TRBV29-1
cdr3_aa: CSATSVGGGKLFF
cdr3_nt: TGCAGCGCCACGTCGGTCGGGGGGGGAAAACTGTTTTTT

d_call: NA
clone_size: NA
j_call: TRBJ1-6
v_call: TRBV12-5
cdr3_aa: CASGLVVDSLHF
cdr3_nt: TGTGCTAGTGGTTTGGTGGTGGACTCCCTCCACTTT

d_call: NA
clone_size: NA
j_call: TRBJ1-1
v_call: TRBV29-1
cdr3_aa: CSVGGAVRNPNTEAFF
cdr3_nt: TGCAGCGTGGGGGGGGCAGTCCGTAACCCGAACACTGAAGCTTTCTTT

d_call: NA
clone_size: NA
j_call: TRBJ1-4
v_call: TRBV6-1
cdr3_aa: CASTTWGRGGEKLFF
cdr3_nt: TGTGCCAGCACTACGTGGGGGAGGGGAGGTGAAAAACTGTTTTTT

d_call: TRBD1
clone_size: NA
j_call: TRBJ2-2
v_call: TRBV5-4
cdr3_aa: CASSPSRQGPGELFF
cdr3_nt: TGTGCCAGCAGCCCCTCCCGACAGGGACCCGGGGAGCTGTTTTTT

d_call: TRBD1
clone_size: NA
j_call: TRBJ2-5
v_call: TRBV10-1
cdr3_aa: CASSAGTGIIGETQYF
cdr3_nt: TGCGCCAGCAGCGCCGGGACAGGGATTATAGGAGAGACCCAGTACTTC

d_call: TRBD1
clone_size: NA
j_call: TRBJ1-2
v_call: TRBV5-6
cdr3_aa: CASSGLSTGGVSGYTF
cdr3_nt: TGTGCCAGCAGCGGGCTATCGACAGGGGGAGTCAGCGGCTACACCTTC

d_call: NA
clone_size: NA
j_call: TRBJ1-2
v_call: TRBV18
cdr3_aa: CASSPRTGSYGYTF
cdr3_nt: TGTGCCAGCTCACCCCGAACAGGGAGTTATGGCTACACCTTC

d_call: NA
clone_size: NA
j_call: TRBJ1-3
v_call: TRBV9
cdr3_aa: CASSVEGDSGNTIYF
cdr3_nt: TGTGCCAGCAGCGTAGAGGGGGACTCTGGAAACACCATATATTTT

d_call: NA
clone_size: NA
j_call: TRBJ2-7
v_call: TRBV11-2
cdr3_aa: CASSAGRVPAPHTYEQYF
cdr3_nt: TGTGCCAGCAGCGCGGGACGGGTCCCGGCCCCCCACACCTACGAGCAGTACTTC

d_call: TRBD1
clone_size: NA
j_call: TRBJ1-1
v_call: TRBV6-6
cdr3_aa: CASSLSTGQGTEAFF
cdr3_nt: TGTGCCAGCAGTTTGTCAACGGGACAGGGCACTGAAGCTTTCTTT

d_call: TRBD1
clone_size: few
j_call: TRBJ2-7
v_call: TRBV6-6
cdr3_aa: CASRLGPGQGPYEQYF
cdr3_nt: TGTGCCAGCAGGCTGGGCCCGGGACAGGGCCCCTACGAGCAGTACTTC

d_call: NA
clone_size: NA
j_call: TRBJ2-7
v_call: TRBV6-1
cdr3_aa: CASSPQAVVYEQYF
cdr3_nt: TGTGCCAGCAGTCCACAGGCAGTTGTCTACGAGCAGTACTTC

d_call: NA
clone_size: NA
j_call: TRBJ2-7
v_call: TRBV30
cdr3_aa: CAWICVEQYF
cdr3_nt: TGTGCCTGGATATGCGTCGAGCAGTACTTC